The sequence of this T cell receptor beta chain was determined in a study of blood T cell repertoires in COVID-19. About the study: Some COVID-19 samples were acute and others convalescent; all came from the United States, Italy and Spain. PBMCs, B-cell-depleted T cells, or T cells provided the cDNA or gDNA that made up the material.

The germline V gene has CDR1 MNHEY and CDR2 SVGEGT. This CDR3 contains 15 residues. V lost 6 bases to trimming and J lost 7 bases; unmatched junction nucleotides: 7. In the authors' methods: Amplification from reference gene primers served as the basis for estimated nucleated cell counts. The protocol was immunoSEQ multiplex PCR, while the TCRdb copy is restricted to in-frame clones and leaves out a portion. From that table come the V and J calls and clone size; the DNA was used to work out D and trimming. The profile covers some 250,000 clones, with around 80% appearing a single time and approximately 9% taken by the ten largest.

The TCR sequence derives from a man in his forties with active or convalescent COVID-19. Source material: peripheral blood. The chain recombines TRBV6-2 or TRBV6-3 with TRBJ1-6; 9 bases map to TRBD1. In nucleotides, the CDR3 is TGTGCCAGCAGCCTACAGGGGGCTTTGAATTCACCCCTCCACTTT. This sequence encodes CASSLQGALNSPLHF.